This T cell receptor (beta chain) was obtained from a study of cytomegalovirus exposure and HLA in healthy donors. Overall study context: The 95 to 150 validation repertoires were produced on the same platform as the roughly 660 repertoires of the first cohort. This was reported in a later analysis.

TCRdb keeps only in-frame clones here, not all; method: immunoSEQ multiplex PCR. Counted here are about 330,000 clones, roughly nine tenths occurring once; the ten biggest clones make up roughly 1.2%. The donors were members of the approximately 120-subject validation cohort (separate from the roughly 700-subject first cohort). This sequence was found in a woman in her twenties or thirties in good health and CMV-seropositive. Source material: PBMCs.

The CDR3 reads CASSKSSGSGSTGELFF. The DNA of the CDR3 is TGCGCCAGCAGCAAAAGTAGCGGGAGCGGTAGCACCGGGGAGCTGTTTTTT. This rearrangement joins TRBV5-1 to TRBJ2-2; 9 nucleotides align to TRBD2. With 4 bases clipped from V and 4 bases from J, the junction kept 11 bases outside the gene matches. In germline, CDR1 is SGHRS, CDR2 YFSETQ. CDR3 size: 17 residues. The complete variable domain, with remaining parts taken from reference TRBV5-1 and TRBJ2-2, reads KAGVTQTPRYLIKTRGQQVTLSCSPISGHRSVSWYQQTPGQGLQFLFEYFSETQRNKGNFPGRFSGRQFSNSRSEMNVSTLELGDSALYLCASSKSSGSGSTGELFFGEGSRLTVL.